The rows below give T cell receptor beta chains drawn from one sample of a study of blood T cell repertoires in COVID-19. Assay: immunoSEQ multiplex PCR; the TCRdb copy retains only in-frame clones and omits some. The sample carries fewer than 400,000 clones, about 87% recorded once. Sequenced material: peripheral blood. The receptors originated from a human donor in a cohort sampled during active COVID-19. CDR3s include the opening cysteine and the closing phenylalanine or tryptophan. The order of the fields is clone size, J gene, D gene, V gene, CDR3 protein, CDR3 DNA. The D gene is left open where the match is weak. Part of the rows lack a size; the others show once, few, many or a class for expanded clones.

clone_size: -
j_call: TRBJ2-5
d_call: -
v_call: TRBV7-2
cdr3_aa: CASSHQTGRETQYF
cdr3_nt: TGTGCCAGCAGCCACCAGACAGGTCGGGAGACCCAGTACTTC

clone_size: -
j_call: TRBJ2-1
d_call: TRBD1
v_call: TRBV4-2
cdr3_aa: CASSQGYRGPGWNEQFF
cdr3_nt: TGTGCCAGCAGCCAAGGCTACAGGGGACCAGGGTGGAATGAGCAGTTCTTC

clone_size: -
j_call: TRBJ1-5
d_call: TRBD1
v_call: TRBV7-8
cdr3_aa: CASSWSGGNANQPQHF
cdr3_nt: TGTGCCAGCAGCTGGTCAGGGGGCAACGCAAATCAGCCCCAGCATTTT

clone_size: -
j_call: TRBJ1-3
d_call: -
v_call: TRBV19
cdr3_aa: CASSIVSGNTIYF
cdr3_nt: TGTGCCAGTAGTATCGTTTCTGGAAACACCATATATTTT

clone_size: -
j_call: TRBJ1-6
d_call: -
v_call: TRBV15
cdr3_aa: CATSRDRGNSPLHF
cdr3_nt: TGTGCCACCAGCAGAGACAGGGGAAATTCACCCCTCCACTTT

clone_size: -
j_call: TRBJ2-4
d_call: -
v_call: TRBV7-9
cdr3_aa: CASSLDPGTLNIQYF
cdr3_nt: TGTGCCAGCAGCTTAGACCCGGGGACACTAAACATTCAGTACTTC

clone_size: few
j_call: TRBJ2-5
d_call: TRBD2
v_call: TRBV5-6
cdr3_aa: CASSLPLAGAGETQYF
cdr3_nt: TGTGCCAGCAGCTTACCACTAGCGGGAGCGGGAGAGACCCAGTACTTC

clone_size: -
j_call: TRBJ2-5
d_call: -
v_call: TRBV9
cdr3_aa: CASSVSTGEETQYF
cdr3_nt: TGTGCCAGCAGCGTATCAACGGGGGAAGAGACCCAGTACTTC

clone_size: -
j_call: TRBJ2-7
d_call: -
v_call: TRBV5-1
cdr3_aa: CASSWTASSYEQYF
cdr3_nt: TGCGCCAGCAGCTGGACAGCTAGCTCCTACGAGCAGTACTTC

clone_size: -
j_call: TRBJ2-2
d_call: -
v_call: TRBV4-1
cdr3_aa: CASSQGVSGGELFF
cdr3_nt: TGCGCCAGCAGCCAAGGAGTAAGTGGCGGGGAGCTGTTTTTT

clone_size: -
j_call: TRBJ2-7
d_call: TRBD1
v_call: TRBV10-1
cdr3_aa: CASSSGDRERYEQYF
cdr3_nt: TGCGCCAGCAGTTCTGGGGACAGGGAACGGTACGAGCAGTACTTC

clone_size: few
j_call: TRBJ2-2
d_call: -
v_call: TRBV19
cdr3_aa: CASSLRGALNTGELFF
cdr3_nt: TGTGCCAGTAGCCTACGGGGAGCCCTTAACACCGGGGAGCTGTTTTTT

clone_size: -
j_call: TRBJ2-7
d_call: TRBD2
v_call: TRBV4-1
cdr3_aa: CASSPGTSGVYEQYF
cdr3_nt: TGCGCCAGCAGCCCGGGGACTAGCGGCGTCTACGAGCAGTACTTC

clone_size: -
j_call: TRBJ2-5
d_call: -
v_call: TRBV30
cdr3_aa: CAWSTTSGEMGETQYF
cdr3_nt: TGTGCCTGGAGTACGACATCCGGGGAGATGGGAGAGACCCAGTACTTC

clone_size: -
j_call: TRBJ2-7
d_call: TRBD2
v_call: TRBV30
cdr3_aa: CAWSLTSGPEGEQYF
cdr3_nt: TGTGCCTGGAGTCTCACTAGCGGACCCGAGGGGGAGCAGTACTTC

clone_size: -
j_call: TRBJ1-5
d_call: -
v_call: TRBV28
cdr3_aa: CASSLIDGGNQPQHF
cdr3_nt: TGTGCCAGCAGCTTGATTGACGGGGGCAATCAGCCCCAGCATTTT

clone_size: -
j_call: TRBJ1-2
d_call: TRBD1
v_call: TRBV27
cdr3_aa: CASKGRARGNYGYTF
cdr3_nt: TGTGCCAGCAAGGGCCGGGCCAGGGGGAACTATGGCTACACCTTC

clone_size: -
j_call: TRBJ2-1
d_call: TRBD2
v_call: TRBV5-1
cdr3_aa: CASYSGEKHNEQFF
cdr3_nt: TGCGCCAGCTATAGCGGGGAGAAACACAATGAGCAGTTCTTC

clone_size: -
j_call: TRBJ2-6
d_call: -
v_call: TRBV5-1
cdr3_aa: CASRTQGYGANVLTF
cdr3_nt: TGCGCCAGCAGGACACAGGGATACGGGGCCAACGTCCTGACTTTC

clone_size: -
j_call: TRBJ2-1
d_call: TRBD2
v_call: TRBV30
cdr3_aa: CAWRGLVTTEQFF
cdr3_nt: TGTGCCTGGAGGGGACTAGTTACGACTGAGCAGTTCTTC

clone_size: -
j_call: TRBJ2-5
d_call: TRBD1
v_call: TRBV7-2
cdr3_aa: CASSLSIVQGTSTQYF
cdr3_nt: TGTGCCAGCAGCTTAAGTATCGTACAGGGGACCTCGACCCAGTACTTC

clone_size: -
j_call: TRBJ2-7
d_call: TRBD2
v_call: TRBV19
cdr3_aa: CASSMYGGVDEQYF
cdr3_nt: TGTGCCAGTAGTATGTACGGGGGGGTTGACGAGCAGTACTTC

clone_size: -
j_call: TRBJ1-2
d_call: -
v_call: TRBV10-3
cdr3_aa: CAISEAAGLGYGYTF
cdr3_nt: TGTGCCATCAGTGAGGCCGCGGGACTTGGATATGGCTACACCTTC

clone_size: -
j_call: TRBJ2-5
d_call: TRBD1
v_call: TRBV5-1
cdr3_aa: CASSPGPGGETQYF
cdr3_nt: TGCGCCAGCAGCCCAGGTCCAGGGGGAGAGACCCAGTACTTC

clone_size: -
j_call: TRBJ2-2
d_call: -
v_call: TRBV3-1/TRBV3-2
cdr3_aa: CASSYGTQHTGELFF
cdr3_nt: TGTGCCAGCAGCTACGGGACTCAGCACACCGGGGAGCTGTTTTTT

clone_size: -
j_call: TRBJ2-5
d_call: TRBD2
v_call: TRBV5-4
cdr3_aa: CASGLAGVVETQYF
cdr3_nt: TGTGCCAGCGGACTAGCGGGAGTTGTAGAGACCCAGTACTTC

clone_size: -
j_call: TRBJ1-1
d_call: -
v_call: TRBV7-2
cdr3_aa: CASSLTVDTEAFF
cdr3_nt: TGTGCCAGCAGCTTAACGGTCGACACTGAAGCTTTCTTT

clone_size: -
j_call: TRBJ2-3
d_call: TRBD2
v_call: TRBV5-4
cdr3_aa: CASSLAHLAEEPWDTDTQYF
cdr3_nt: TGTGCCAGCAGCTTGGCTCACCTAGCGGAAGAACCTTGGGACACAGATACGCAGTATTTT

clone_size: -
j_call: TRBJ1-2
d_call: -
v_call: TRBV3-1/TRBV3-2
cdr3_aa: CASSQGQRTGYTF
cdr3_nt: TGTGCCAGCAGCCAAGGACAGAGAACGGGCTACACCTTC

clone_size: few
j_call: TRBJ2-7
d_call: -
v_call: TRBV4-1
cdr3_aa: CASSQDNTYEQYF
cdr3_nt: TGCGCCAGCAGCCAAGATAACACCTACGAGCAGTACTTC

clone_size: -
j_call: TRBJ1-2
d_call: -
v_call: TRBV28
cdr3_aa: CASSLSGVANYGYTF
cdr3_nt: TGTGCCAGCAGTTTATCGGGGGTCGCTAACTATGGCTACACCTTC

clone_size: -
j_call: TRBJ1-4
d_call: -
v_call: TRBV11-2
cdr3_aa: CASSLRGTGPLEKLFF
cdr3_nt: TGTGCCAGCAGCTTAAGGGGCACGGGCCCACTGGAAAAACTGTTTTTT

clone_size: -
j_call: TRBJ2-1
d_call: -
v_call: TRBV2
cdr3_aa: CASRARGGRFNEQFF
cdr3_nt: TGTGCCAGCAGGGCAAGGGGGGGGCGCTTTAATGAGCAGTTCTTC